A selection of T cell receptor beta chains follows, all from one sample in a study of T-cell memory formation after mild COVID-19. MiXCR, applied by TCRdb to the 5' RACE reads, yields one record per CDR3 protein. The repertoire holds 450,000 to 650,000 distinct CDR3 sequences, with about a fifth as singletons. The sample comprised PBMCs or a T cell subset sorted from them (not recorded which). The receptors originated from an adult woman who had mild COVID-19 (a few samples of this study predate the infection). Cell type and time point are not known. Both conserved end residues are part of each CDR3. The D gene is left open where the match is weak. Clone size appears in some rows only: once, few, many, or a class for an expanded clone.

J gene: TRBJ1-5; clone size: NA; D gene: NA; V gene: TRBV24-1; CDR3 protein: CATSVDSTYQPQHF; CDR3 DNA: TGTGCCACCAGTGTTGACAGTACCTATCAGCCCCAGCATTTT
J gene: TRBJ2-3; clone size: many; D gene: TRBD2; V gene: TRBV4-2; CDR3 protein: CASSRHGPSGVTDTQYF; CDR3 DNA: TGTGCCAGCAGCCGTCATGGGCCTAGCGGGGTCACAGATACGCAGTATTTT
J gene: TRBJ2-7; clone size: NA; D gene: TRBD2; V gene: TRBV5-6; CDR3 protein: CASSSLLKAGTSGSPYEQYF; CDR3 DNA: TGTGCCAGCAGCTCGCTACTGAAGGCCGGGACTAGCGGGAGCCCCTACGAGCAGTACTTC
J gene: TRBJ2-3; clone size: few; D gene: TRBD2; V gene: TRBV7-2; CDR3 protein: CASSLVASGTSTDTQYF; CDR3 DNA: TGTGCCAGCAGCTTAGTCGCTAGCGGGACCAGCACAGATACGCAGTATTTT
J gene: TRBJ2-1; clone size: NA; D gene: NA; V gene: TRBV7-9; CDR3 protein: CASSPTPRYNEQFF; CDR3 DNA: TGTGCCAGCAGCCCTACCCCACGGTACAATGAGCAGTTCTTC
J gene: TRBJ1-2; clone size: medium-sized; D gene: NA; V gene: TRBV29-1; CDR3 protein: CSAGTGIHYGYTF; CDR3 DNA: TGCAGCGCTGGAACAGGGATTCACTATGGCTACACCTTC
J gene: TRBJ2-1; clone size: few; D gene: TRBD2; V gene: TRBV5-5; CDR3 protein: CASGSWDYYNEQFF; CDR3 DNA: TGTGCCAGCGGATCCTGGGACTATTACAATGAGCAGTTCTTC
J gene: TRBJ2-4; clone size: NA; D gene: NA; V gene: TRBV9; CDR3 protein: CASSVNLDKSNIQYF; CDR3 DNA: TGTGCCAGCAGCGTCAATTTGGACAAAAGTAACATTCAGTACTTC
J gene: TRBJ1-2; clone size: few; D gene: TRBD1; V gene: TRBV5-1; CDR3 protein: CASSHETGNYGYTF; CDR3 DNA: TGCGCCAGCAGCCACGAGACAGGGAACTATGGCTACACCTTC
J gene: TRBJ2-3; clone size: NA; D gene: NA; V gene: TRBV3-1; CDR3 protein: CASSHAGATDTQYF; CDR3 DNA: TGTGCCAGCAGCCACGCGGGGGCCACAGATACGCAGTATTTT
J gene: TRBJ2-1; clone size: NA; D gene: TRBD1; V gene: TRBV5-1; CDR3 protein: CASRRQGKYNEQFF; CDR3 DNA: TGCGCCAGCAGAAGACAGGGGAAATACAATGAGCAGTTCTTC
J gene: TRBJ2-3; clone size: few; D gene: NA; V gene: TRBV29-1; CDR3 protein: CSAEAVRGTQYF; CDR3 DNA: TGCAGCGCTGAGGCTGTGCGGGGTACGCAGTATTTT
J gene: TRBJ1-1; clone size: few; D gene: NA; V gene: TRBV29-1; CDR3 protein: CSVILMIEAFF; CDR3 DNA: TGCAGCGTCATACTAATGATTGAAGCTTTCTTT
J gene: TRBJ2-1; clone size: many; D gene: NA; V gene: TRBV3-1; CDR3 protein: CASSQDLASVLSYNEQFF; CDR3 DNA: TGTGCCAGCAGCCAAGATTTGGCCTCAGTACTCTCCTACAATGAGCAGTTCTTC
J gene: TRBJ1-6; clone size: NA; D gene: TRBD1; V gene: TRBV7-8; CDR3 protein: CASSASGTGGSPLHF; CDR3 DNA: TGTGCCAGCAGCGCGTCCGGGACAGGGGGTTCACCCCTCCACTTT
J gene: TRBJ1-4; clone size: NA; D gene: NA; V gene: TRBV4-1; CDR3 protein: CASSRVLTNEKLFF; CDR3 DNA: TGCGCCAGCAGCCGGGTACTGACTAATGAAAAACTGTTTTTT
J gene: TRBJ1-2; clone size: few; D gene: NA; V gene: TRBV9; CDR3 protein: CASSVFVGGANYGYTF; CDR3 DNA: TGTGCCAGCAGCGTATTCGTTGGGGGGGCGAACTATGGCTACACCTTC
J gene: TRBJ2-3; clone size: NA; D gene: NA; V gene: TRBV3-1; CDR3 protein: CASSQAPPSTDTQYF; CDR3 DNA: TGTGCCAGCAGCCAAGCCCCCCCTAGCACAGATACGCAGTATTTT
J gene: TRBJ2-5; clone size: few; D gene: TRBD2; V gene: TRBV7-2; CDR3 protein: CASSPQSTSGSQTQYF; CDR3 DNA: TGTGCCAGCAGCCCCCAGTCGACTAGCGGGAGTCAGACCCAGTACTTC
J gene: TRBJ2-7; clone size: few; D gene: TRBD1; V gene: TRBV27; CDR3 protein: CASSFLGQGLSYEQYF; CDR3 DNA: TGTGCCAGCAGTTTCCTCGGACAGGGATTATCCTACGAGCAGTACTTC
J gene: TRBJ1-1; clone size: few; D gene: TRBD1; V gene: TRBV7-9; CDR3 protein: CASSLLSVSRGHTEAFF; CDR3 DNA: TGTGCCAGCAGCTTACTGTCAGTTAGCAGGGGGCACACTGAAGCTTTCTTT
J gene: TRBJ1-5; clone size: few; D gene: NA; V gene: TRBV5-6; CDR3 protein: CASSLGQMKPQHF; CDR3 DNA: TGTGCCAGCAGCTTGGGGCAGATGAAGCCCCAGCATTTT
J gene: TRBJ1-5; clone size: NA; D gene: NA; V gene: TRBV7-2; CDR3 protein: CASSLSGRVNQPQHF; CDR3 DNA: TGTGCCAGCAGCTTATCGGGGAGGGTCAATCAGCCCCAGCATTTT
J gene: TRBJ1-2; clone size: few; D gene: NA; V gene: TRBV27; CDR3 protein: CASSLGYGYGYTF; CDR3 DNA: TGTGCCAGCAGTTTAGGGTACGGCTATGGCTACACCTTC
J gene: TRBJ2-7; clone size: NA; D gene: NA; V gene: TRBV7-6; CDR3 protein: CASSPSAANYEQYF; CDR3 DNA: TGTGCCAGCAGCCCTAGTGCGGCAAACTACGAGCAGTACTTC
J gene: TRBJ2-1; clone size: once; D gene: NA; V gene: TRBV6-4; CDR3 protein: CDSSDSKGLSYNEQFF; CDR3 DNA: TGTGACAGCAGTGACTCGAAAGGGTTATCCTACAATGAGCAGTTCTTC
J gene: TRBJ2-5; clone size: NA; D gene: TRBD2; V gene: TRBV11-3; CDR3 protein: CASSLSVGGSETQYF; CDR3 DNA: TGTGCCAGCAGCTTATCCGTGGGGGGGTCGGAGACCCAGTACTTC
J gene: TRBJ2-1; clone size: NA; D gene: NA; V gene: TRBV15; CDR3 protein: CATLVRGDEQFF; CDR3 DNA: TGTGCCACCTTGGTAAGGGGGGATGAGCAGTTCTTC
J gene: TRBJ2-1; clone size: few; D gene: TRBD2; V gene: TRBV11-2; CDR3 protein: CASSLSRGREQFF; CDR3 DNA: TGTGCCAGCAGCTTATCGCGCGGGAGGGAGCAGTTCTTC
J gene: TRBJ2-7; clone size: NA; D gene: TRBD2; V gene: TRBV5-5; CDR3 protein: CASSHLAGLSYEQYF; CDR3 DNA: TGTGCCAGCAGCCACCTAGCGGGACTCTCCTACGAGCAGTACTTC
J gene: TRBJ1-2; clone size: NA; D gene: TRBD1; V gene: TRBV30; CDR3 protein: CAWRMTGGSYTF; CDR3 DNA: TGTGCCTGGAGGATGACAGGGGGCAGCTACACCTTC
J gene: TRBJ1-6; clone size: few; D gene: TRBD1; V gene: TRBV18; CDR3 protein: CASSLDRGDSPLHF; CDR3 DNA: TGTGCCAGCTCACTAGACAGGGGTGATTCACCCCTCCACTTT
J gene: TRBJ1-2; clone size: few; D gene: NA; V gene: TRBV20-1; CDR3 protein: CSASLHTTNYGYTF; CDR3 DNA: TGCAGTGCTAGTTTACACACAACTAACTATGGCTACACCTTC
J gene: TRBJ2-2; clone size: many; D gene: TRBD2; V gene: TRBV29-1; CDR3 protein: CSVRTSAGELFF; CDR3 DNA: TGCAGCGTTCGGACTAGCGCCGGGGAGCTGTTTTTT
J gene: TRBJ1-1; clone size: few; D gene: TRBD1; V gene: TRBV12-3/TRBV12-4; CDR3 protein: CASTLTGDRGYLNTEAFF; CDR3 DNA: TGTGCCAGCACCTTAACTGGGGACAGGGGATACCTAAACACTGAAGCTTTCTTT
J gene: TRBJ2-3; clone size: few; D gene: NA; V gene: TRBV7-3; CDR3 protein: CASSRERDTQYF; CDR3 DNA: TGTGCCAGCAGCCGAGAAAGGGATACGCAGTATTTT
J gene: TRBJ2-3; clone size: few; D gene: TRBD2; V gene: TRBV4-3; CDR3 protein: CASSQEGLAGAPDTQYF; CDR3 DNA: TGCGCCAGCAGCCAAGAAGGGCTAGCGGGAGCCCCAGATACGCAGTATTTT
J gene: TRBJ1-1; clone size: few; D gene: NA; V gene: TRBV5-1; CDR3 protein: CASSLRGLGTEAFF; CDR3 DNA: TGCGCCAGCAGCTTGCGAGGGCTTGGCACTGAAGCTTTCTTT
J gene: TRBJ2-1; clone size: NA; D gene: TRBD2; V gene: TRBV20-1; CDR3 protein: CSAESAGAGGDEQFF; CDR3 DNA: TGCAGTGCTGAAAGCGCTGGGGCGGGAGGCGATGAGCAGTTCTTC
J gene: TRBJ2-1; clone size: few; D gene: TRBD1; V gene: TRBV24-1; CDR3 protein: CATSTLSDRGHYNEQFF; CDR3 DNA: TGTGCCACCAGTACATTGTCAGACAGGGGGCACTACAATGAGCAGTTCTTC
J gene: TRBJ1-6; clone size: few; D gene: NA; V gene: TRBV18; CDR3 protein: CASSPSIAGGNSPLHF; CDR3 DNA: TGTGCCAGCTCACCATCGATCGCAGGCGGGAATTCACCCCTCCACTTT
J gene: TRBJ1-4; clone size: few; D gene: NA; V gene: TRBV11-2; CDR3 protein: CASSSRLLGTRDEKLFF; CDR3 DNA: TGTGCCAGCAGCTCACGACTCTTGGGGACGAGGGATGAAAAACTGTTTTTT
J gene: TRBJ2-1; clone size: few; D gene: NA; V gene: TRBV7-8; CDR3 protein: CASGIQEYYNEQFF; CDR3 DNA: TGTGCCAGCGGGATACAGGAGTACTACAATGAGCAGTTCTTC
J gene: TRBJ2-3; clone size: NA; D gene: TRBD2; V gene: TRBV24-1; CDR3 protein: CATSDPGLAFTQYF; CDR3 DNA: TGTGCCACCAGTGATCCGGGACTAGCGTTTACGCAGTATTTT
J gene: TRBJ2-1; clone size: NA; D gene: NA; V gene: TRBV5-1; CDR3 protein: CASSLKGGNEQFF; CDR3 DNA: TGCGCCAGCAGCTTGAAGGGGGGCAATGAGCAGTTCTTC
J gene: TRBJ1-4; clone size: once; D gene: NA; V gene: TRBV15; CDR3 protein: CATTTGSYEKLFF; CDR3 DNA: TGTGCCACTACCACAGGAAGTTATGAAAAACTGTTTTTT
J gene: TRBJ2-5; clone size: NA; D gene: NA; V gene: TRBV10-2; CDR3 protein: CASSYWSTLGADQETQYF; CDR3 DNA: TGCGCCAGCAGTTATTGGTCTACCTTGGGGGCGGACCAAGAGACCCAGTACTTC
J gene: TRBJ2-4; clone size: few; D gene: TRBD2; V gene: TRBV4-1; CDR3 protein: CASSQRTSDIQYF; CDR3 DNA: TGCGCCAGCAGCCAGAGGACTAGCGACATTCAGTACTTC
J gene: TRBJ2-2; clone size: NA; D gene: NA; V gene: TRBV6-4; CDR3 protein: CASSDRGGELFF; CDR3 DNA: TGTGCCAGCAGTGACAGGGGCGGGGAGCTGTTTTTT
J gene: TRBJ2-1; clone size: NA; D gene: NA; V gene: TRBV6-6; CDR3 protein: CASRADRRLYNEQFF; CDR3 DNA: TGTGCCAGCAGGGCAGATCGGAGACTCTACAATGAGCAGTTCTTC
J gene: TRBJ2-7; clone size: NA; D gene: TRBD2; V gene: TRBV7-9; CDR3 protein: CASSLGGSEQYF; CDR3 DNA: TGTGCCAGCAGCTTAGGCGGGAGCGAGCAGTACTTC